This T cell receptor (beta chain) is drawn from a study of blood T cell repertoires in COVID-19. Study summary: Acute and convalescent COVID-19 specimens originated in the United States, Italy and Spain. T cells, B-cell-depleted T cells, or PBMCs supplied cDNA or gDNA.

Source study methods: Nucleated cell number was recorded as an estimate derived from reference gene primer amplification. The table came from immunoSEQ multiplex PCR; TCRdb's copy has only in-frame clones and leaves some out. V and J calls and clone size are as listed in that table; D and trimming were resolved from the DNA. The data contain approximately 220,000 clones, around nine tenths of them singletons. The CDR3 loop spans 17 amino acids. With 0 bases removed from V and 0 bases from J, the gap between germline ends came to 9 bases. Germline V gives CDR1 SGHVS, CDR2 FQNEAQ. The sequence was collected from a man aged 55 to 70 with acute or convalescent COVID-19. Sequences were obtained from peripheral blood. The V gene is TRBV7-8, the J gene TRBJ1-6; D unresolved. Written as DNA, the CDR3 is TGTGCCAGCAGCTTAGCAGAGGGCAGCTCCTATAATTCACCCCTCCACTTT. Amino acid sequence: CASSLAEGSSYNSPLHF.